This TCR beta chain was documented in a study of blood T cell repertoires in COVID-19. The overall study: PBMCs, B-cell-depleted T cells, or T cells provided the cDNA or gDNA that made up the material.

Source study methods: Scientists estimated how many nucleated cells there were by amplifying reference gene primers. Sequencing used immunoSEQ multiplex PCR; TCRdb keeps in-frame clones, though not all of them. The V and J calls and clone size were taken over from that table, and D and trimming were inferred from the DNA. The data contain approximately 140,000 clones, about 80% of them singletons. The sample taken for sequencing was peripheral blood. The source is a man in his forties with active or convalescent COVID-19.

As DNA, the CDR3 is TGTGCCAGCAGTGAGACAACCTACGAGCAGTACTTC. It is translated as CASSETTYEQYF. The V call is TRBV2, the J call TRBJ2-7; no clear D. Germline V gives CDR1 SNHLY, CDR2 FYNNEI. V lost 3 bases and J 2 bases, leaving 5 bases between the germline ends. The CDR3 spans 12 residues.